This TCR beta chain was retrieved from a study of cytomegalovirus exposure and HLA in healthy donors. Study-level background: Around 80 million unique TCRs from HLA-typed donors were held in an early data release. Regarding the study as a whole: The study found most TCR sequences rare, yet found some public TCRs in many donors.

Use of 60 Vbeta and 13 Jbeta primers characterized the PCR. Generated by immunoSEQ multiplex PCR, the TCRdb table keeps only in-frame clones and is missing some. This sample has under 200,000 clones; around four fifths occur once, and the top ten carry roughly 10%. Concerning this clone itself: As yet, its antigen is unknown.

This clonotype was obtained from a man aged 50 to 60 in good health and CMV-seropositive. Specimen: PBMCs.

Here the CDR3 reads CASNSKGQGALEQYF. CDR3 DNA: TGTGCCAGCAATTCTAAGGGACAGGGGGCGCTCGAGCAGTACTTC. This chain links TRBV5-4 with TRBJ2-7; 12 nucleotides line up with TRBD1. The V gene's germline CDR1 is SGHNT and CDR2 YYREEE (reference sequence). CDR3 size: 15 residues. With V trimmed by 6 bases and J by 6 bases, 10 bases remained unmatched.